This TCR beta chain emerged from a study of cytomegalovirus exposure and HLA in healthy donors. The germline V gene has CDR1 PRHDT and CDR2 FYEKMQ (reference sequence). The CDR3 has 16 amino acids. After removal of 0 bases from V and 0 bases from J, the junction contained 3 bases not matched to a gene. The study ran its PCR with 60 Vbeta and 13 Jbeta primers. Some clones are missing from TCRdb's copy, which holds only in-frame ones; the method was immunoSEQ multiplex PCR. Of about 160,000 clones in the sample, roughly 81% were seen once. Specimen: PBMCs. This receptor was obtained from a man younger than 30 in good health and CMV-seropositive. The chain combines TRBV13 with TRBJ1-2; 8 positions match TRBD1. CDR3 sequence: CASSLGGQGPNYGYTF. The CDR3 DNA reads TGTGCCAGCAGCTTAGGTGGACAGGGACCTAACTATGGCTACACCTTC. The whole variable domain, filled in from reference TRBV13 and TRBJ1-2, reads AAGVIQSPRHLIKEKRETATLKCYPIPRHDTVYWYQQGPGQDPQFLISFYEKMQSDKGSIPDRFSAQQFSDYHSELNMSSLELGDSALYFCASSLGGQGPNYGYTFGSGTRLTVV.